A selection of T cell receptor beta chains follows, all from one sample in a study of regulatory T cells in long-lasting Graves disease. TCRdb fed the multiplex PCR reads into MiXCR, producing one record per CDR3 protein. The table has hundreds of thousands of distinct CDR3 sequences, 16% seen once. This same sample was also taken into another study, of T cells in Graves' hyperthyroidism and ophthalmopathy.

The sequencing used peripheral blood mononuclear cells (PBMCs), collected at new diagnosis, from a patient treated with antithyroid drugs. These receptors all come from a woman aged 30 to 39 with Graves disease. Each CDR3 is given with its conserved first and last residue. A D gene is named only where the DNA matches it firmly. Rows give clone size only sometimes, using once, few, many, or a class for an expanded clone.

j_gene	abundance	d_gene	v_gene	CDR3aa	CDR3nt
TRBJ1-5	many	-	TRBV3-1	CASSQAGSNQPQHF	TGTGCCAGCAGCCAAGCGGGAAGCAATCAGCCCCAGCATTTT
TRBJ2-7	-	-	TRBV5-1	CASGLQGGGGEQYF	TGCGCCAGCGGCTTACAGGGCGGGGGTGGCGAGCAGTACTTC
TRBJ2-5	-	-	TRBV7-9	CASSLAAFRETQYF	TGTGCCAGCAGCTTAGCTGCGTTCCGGGAGACCCAGTACTTC
TRBJ2-7	many	-	TRBV28	CASKVRDYEQYF	TGTGCCAGCAAGGTCAGGGACTACGAGCAGTACTTC
TRBJ2-1	few	-	TRBV4-1	CASSRGLWNEQFF	TGCGCCAGCAGCCGGGGACTTTGGAATGAGCAGTTCTTC
TRBJ2-7	-	TRBD2	TRBV5-1	CASSLSSGRAGAYEQYF	TGCGCCAGCAGCTTGTCTAGCGGGAGGGCCGGGGCCTACGAGCAGTACTTC
TRBJ2-7	many	TRBD2	TRBV7-2	CASSLLAGNSASSYEQYF	TGTGCCAGCAGCTTACTAGCGGGGAACAGTGCAAGCTCCTACGAGCAGTACTTC
TRBJ2-3	many	-	TRBV2	CASSRTRSTDTQYF	TGTGCCAGCAGCAGGACAAGGAGCACAGATACGCAGTATTTT
TRBJ1-2	many	-	TRBV27	CASSPGLPRTNYGYTF	TGTGCCAGCAGTCCAGGCCTCCCCCGGACTAACTATGGCTACACCTTC
TRBJ2-2	many	-	TRBV2	CASSEETGFGELFF	TGTGCCAGCAGTGAAGAAACAGGGTTCGGGGAGCTGTTTTTT
TRBJ2-1	many	TRBD2	TRBV20-1	CSARGGATAGDEQFF	TGCAGTGCTCGGGGGGGGGCGACGGCGGGGGATGAGCAGTTCTTC
TRBJ2-5	many	TRBD2	TRBV15	CATSSPTGELAGGQTQYF	TGTGCCACCAGCAGCCCGACGGGGGAGCTAGCGGGAGGTCAGACCCAGTACTTC
TRBJ2-3	few	TRBD1	TRBV10-3	CAPPAQGVDTQYF	TGTGCCCCCCCGGCGCAGGGGGTAGATACGCAGTATTTT
TRBJ1-2	many	TRBD1	TRBV5-1	CASSPQTGGHGYTF	TGCGCCAGCAGCCCTCAGACAGGGGGCCATGGCTACACCTTC
TRBJ2-3	many	-	TRBV28	CASSSLSADTQYF	TGTGCCAGCAGTTCCCTGTCGGCAGATACGCAGTATTTT
TRBJ2-1	many	-	TRBV12-3/TRBV12-4	CASSLAGGLPEQFF	TGTGCCAGCAGTTTAGCTGGAGGACTCCCGGAGCAGTTCTTC
TRBJ1-5	-	-	TRBV20-1	CSANILQANQPQHF	TGCAGTGCTAACATACTACAGGCTAATCAGCCCCAGCATTTT
TRBJ1-3	-	-	TRBV2	CASLPRQPNSNTIYF	TGTGCCAGCCTTCCCCGACAGCCTAATTCAAACACCATATATTTT
TRBJ1-1	-	-	TRBV6-1	CAAIAGSVRAADEAFF	TGTGCCGCCATCGCGGGGTCGGTAAGGGCCGCGGATGAAGCTTTCTTT
TRBJ2-3	many	-	TRBV7-9	CASSLQGIYTDTQYF	TGTGCCAGCAGCTTACAGGGGATCTATACAGATACGCAGTATTTT
TRBJ1-5	few	-	TRBV20-1	CSATRLLKSNQPQHF	TGCAGTGCTACCAGGTTGCTCAAAAGCAATCAGCCCCAGCATTTT
TRBJ1-1	-	-	TRBV20-1	CSARDPGGRTEAFF	TGCAGTGCTAGAGACCCGGGGGGAAGGACTGAAGCTTTCTTT
TRBJ1-1	few	TRBD1	TRBV5-1	CASSFQTGAYEAFF	TGCGCCAGCAGCTTTCAGACAGGGGCGTATGAAGCTTTCTTT
TRBJ1-4	many	-	TRBV18	CASSRRTNEKLFF	TGTGCCAGCTCCCGGCGTACTAATGAAAAACTGTTTTTT
TRBJ2-7	many	TRBD2	TRBV7-8	CASSLASGRTRGTYEQYF	TGTGCCAGCAGCTTAGCTAGCGGGAGGACCCGAGGGACCTACGAGCAGTACTTC
TRBJ2-1	-	TRBD2	TRBV29-1	CSVYPGLGSDNEQLF	TGCAGCGTTTACCCGGGACTAGGGTCTGACAATGAGCAGCTCTTC
TRBJ2-7	few	-	TRBV19	CASSKRDTDEQYF	TGTGCCAGTAGTAAACGGGACACAGACGAGCAGTACTTC
TRBJ1-2	many	-	TRBV6-1	CASSPDMLDDTF	TGTGCCAGCAGTCCGGACATGTTAGATGACACCTTC